This T cell receptor beta chain is from a study of T cells in Graves' hyperthyroidism and ophthalmopathy. Subjects with ophthalmopathy showed a Clinical Activity Score no lower than 3, a NOSPECS grade no lower than 4, and a duration shorter than 3 months. Patients were excluded for uncontrolled infection, other autoimmune disease, pregnancy or lactation. This clonotype occurred many times. The source material, RNA transcripts, was used to amplify TCR beta CDR3 regions. When the TCR CDR3 underwent first-round RT-PCR, the HTBI primer set was used. Using its own MiXCR run on the multiplex PCR reads, TCRdb lists one record per CDR3 protein. The sample has some 320,000 distinct CDR3 sequences; about 13% are singletons. The TCR sequence derives from a middle-aged woman with Graves' ophthalmopathy. Sequenced sample: blood.

This CDR3 reads CATSSPIAGDGTDTQYF. The CDR3 DNA sequence: TGTGCCACCAGCAGTCCCATAGCGGGGGACGGGACAGATACGCAGTATTTT. The chain couples TRBV15 to TRBJ2-3; 9 bases are a match to TRBD2. V gave up 3 bases and J gave up 3 bases; unmatched junction bases: 10. The CDR3 sequence is 17 residues long. Germline V gene lookup returns CDR1 LNHNV and CDR2 YYDKDF (reference sequence).